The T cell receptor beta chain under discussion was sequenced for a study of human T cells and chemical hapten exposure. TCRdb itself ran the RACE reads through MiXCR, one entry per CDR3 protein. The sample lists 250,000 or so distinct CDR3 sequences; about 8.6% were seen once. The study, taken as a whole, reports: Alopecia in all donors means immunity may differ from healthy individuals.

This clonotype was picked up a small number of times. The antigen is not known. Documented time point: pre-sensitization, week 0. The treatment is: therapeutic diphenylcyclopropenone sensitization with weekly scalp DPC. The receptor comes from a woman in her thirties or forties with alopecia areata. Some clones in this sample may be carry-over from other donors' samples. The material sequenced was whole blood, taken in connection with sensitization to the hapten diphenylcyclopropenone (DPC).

CDR3 sequence: CASSLGSRISEQYF. CDR3 DNA: TGTGCCAGCAGCTTAGGATCCCGGATATCCGAGCAGTACTTC. V and J are TRBV7-9 and TRBJ2-7; D gene uncertain. This CDR3 has 14 residues. CDR1 and CDR2 from the germline V gene are SEHNR and FQNEAQ (reference sequence). Between the trimmed V and J ends, which lost 1 base and 6 bases, there was a span of 13 bases.